Sequencing of this T cell receptor (beta chain) was carried out in a study of identical twins. The CDR3 totals 15 residues. Germline lookup yields CDR1 SGHDT and CDR2 YYEEEE. Trimming cost V 0 bases and J 1 base, with 10 bases left between them. MiXCR, run by TCRdb on the 5' RACE reads, gives a single entry per CDR3 protein. Here the sample spans around 240,000 distinct CDR3 sequences, 5.5% to 7% being singletons. This clonotype was detected many times. These records were also assigned to another study, of yellow fever vaccine responses in identical twins.

Sequences were obtained from memory (CD45RO+) T cells sorted from blood. The rearrangement uses TRBV5-6 and TRBJ2-5; the D is unclear. The receptor's source is a woman in her late teens or twenties in good health. The CDR3 loop is CASSLVPQSQETQYF. The CDR3 nucleotides are TGTGCCAGCAGCTTGGTTCCTCAGAGCCAAGAGACCCAGTACTTC.